Below, one T cell receptor (beta chain) is given with its context. The antigen remains undetermined. The V and J ends lost 3 bases and 6 bases, in that order; junction bases with no gene match: 8. This CDR3 has 15 residues. CDR1 is MNHEY, CDR2 SMNVEV, per germline (reference sequence). This record comes from a study of T cell responses to AZD1222 COVID-19 vaccine. General observations from the study: Mostly white British, mostly female donors; authors suggested clonal diversity may be underestimated. Repertoire samples came only from after the peak T cell response.

This table comes from immunoSEQ multiplex PCR, and its TCRdb copy is limited to in-frame clones, with some not included. The sample yields some 130,000 clones, approximately 92% seen once. This receptor was identified in an adult who received the AZD1222 COVID-19 vaccine. The sequences come from peripheral blood, collected 28 days after the second AZD1222 dose. This chain connects TRBV27 to TRBJ2-1, with 7 bases lining up with TRBD1. The CDR3: CASSLGQGDPNEQFF. CDR3 coding DNA: TGTGCCAGCAGTTTGGGGCAGGGGGATCCCAATGAGCAGTTCTTC.